This T cell receptor (beta chain) was observed in a study of T cell changes during pregnancy in multiple sclerosis. The assay was immunoSEQ multiplex PCR, and TCRdb's table has in-frame clones only and misses some. Among about 52,000 clones, approximately 92% were seen once, and the ten largest hold about 0.75%. V was cut by 0 bases and J by 1 base, with 6 bases left in between. Germline V gives CDR1 KGHSH, CDR2 LQKENI. This CDR3 contains 14 residues. Sequencing used CD4+ T cells from peripheral blood mononuclear cells, obtained in the third trimester of pregnancy. The receptor's source is a female donor with multiple sclerosis, enrolled in a pregnancy study. V and J are TRBV18 and TRBJ1-2; perhaps TRBD1 as D (5 bases). The CDR3 DNA is TGTGCCAGCTCACCACCCCAGGGTAACTATGGCTACACCTTC. Amino acid sequence: CASSPPQGNYGYTF.